Listed below are T cell receptor beta chains from one sample, sequenced in a study of CD8 T cells in Susac syndrome. TCRdb reanalysed the immunoSEQ multiplex PCR reads using MiXCR and keeps one entry per CDR3 protein. Here the sample spans under 200,000 distinct CDR3 sequences, roughly 90% being singletons. Source material: CD4+ T cells from PBMCs. The source of these receptors is a human donor with Susac syndrome. Both conserved end residues are part of each CDR3. The order of the fields is J gene, clone size, D gene, V gene, CDR3 protein, CDR3 DNA. D genes are given only for firm matches. For some rows the clone size is stated as once, few or many, or as a class when expanded; others skip it.

>TRBJ2-7|few|TRBD1|TRBV6-1
CASRTPGQGDEQYF
TGTGCCAGCAGAACCCCGGGACAGGGGGACGAGCAGTACTTC
>TRBJ1-5|-|-|TRBV12-3/TRBV12-4
CASSRDMGQPQHF
TGTGCCAGCAGTCGAGACATGGGTCAGCCCCAGCATTTT
>TRBJ1-2|-|-|TRBV24-1
CATSDFSGYTF
TGTGCCACCAGTGATTTTTCGGGGTACACCTTC
>TRBJ1-1|-|TRBD1|TRBV7-3
CASTPGTGTPEAFF
TGTGCCAGCACCCCCGGGACAGGGACACCCGAAGCTTTCTTT
>TRBJ2-4|-|-|TRBV21-1
CASSTTGGSLAKNIQYF
TGTGCCAGCAGCACCACTGGCGGCAGCTTAGCCAAAAACATTCAGTACTTC
>TRBJ2-2|-|-|TRBV7-7
CASSLALNTGELFF
TGTGCTAGCAGCTTAGCCTTGAACACCGGGGAGCTGTTTTTT
>TRBJ1-6|-|-|TRBV3-1
CASSPTGQRNSPLHF
TGTGCCAGCAGCCCCACTGGACAAAGGAATTCACCCCTCCACTTT
>TRBJ1-5|-|TRBD1|TRBV4-1
CASSQGVLNQPQHF
TGCGCCAGCAGTCAGGGGGTTCTCAATCAGCCCCAGCATTTT
>TRBJ2-7|-|-|TRBV12-3/TRBV12-4
CASRSNRGGVVYEQYF
TGTGCCAGCAGGTCTAACAGGGGGGGTGTGGTCTACGAGCAGTACTTC
>TRBJ2-5|once|TRBD2|TRBV7-9
CASSLIAGQETQYF
TGTGCCAGCAGCTTAATAGCGGGCCAAGAGACCCAGTACTTC
>TRBJ1-2|-|TRBD1|TRBV20-1
CSARDWDRGRGYTF
TGCAGTGCTAGAGATTGGGACAGGGGGCGAGGCTACACCTTC
>TRBJ2-7|few|-|TRBV3-1
CASSQAYEQYF
TGTGCCAGCAGCCAAGCCTACGAGCAGTACTTC
>TRBJ1-1|-|-|TRBV29-1
CSVERQGNTEAFF
TGCAGCGTTGAACGCCAGGGAAACACTGAAGCTTTCTTT
>TRBJ1-5|-|-|TRBV6-1
CASTETDSNQPQHF
TGTGCCAGCACTGAGACAGATTCCAATCAGCCCCAGCATTTT
>TRBJ2-2|-|-|TRBV6-5
CASSYSGGGETGELFF
TGTGCCAGCAGTTACTCCGGGGGTGGGGAAACCGGGGAGCTGTTTTTT